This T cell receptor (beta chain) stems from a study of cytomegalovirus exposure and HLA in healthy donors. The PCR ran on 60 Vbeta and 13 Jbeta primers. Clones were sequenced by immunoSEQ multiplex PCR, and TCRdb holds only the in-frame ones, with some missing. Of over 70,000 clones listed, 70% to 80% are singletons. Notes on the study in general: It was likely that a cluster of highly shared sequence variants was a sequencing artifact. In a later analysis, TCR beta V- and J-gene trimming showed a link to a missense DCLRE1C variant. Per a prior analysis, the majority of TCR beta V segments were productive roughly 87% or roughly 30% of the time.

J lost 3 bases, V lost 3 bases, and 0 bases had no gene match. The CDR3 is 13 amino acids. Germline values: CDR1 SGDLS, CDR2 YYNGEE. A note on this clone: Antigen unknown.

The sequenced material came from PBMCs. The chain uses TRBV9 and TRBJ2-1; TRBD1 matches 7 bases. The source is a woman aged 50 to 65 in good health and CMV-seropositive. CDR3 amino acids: CASSGQGYNEQFF. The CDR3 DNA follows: TGTGCCAGCAGCGGACAGGGCTACAATGAGCAGTTCTTC. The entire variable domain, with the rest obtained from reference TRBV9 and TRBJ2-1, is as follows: DSGVTQTPKHLITATGQRVTLRCSPRSGDLSVYWYQQSLDQGLQFLIQYYNGEERAKGNILERFSAQQFPDLHSELNLSSLELGDSALYFCASSGQGYNEQFFGPGTRLTVL.